This T cell receptor (beta chain) came from a study of human T cells and chemical hapten exposure. How the authors handled the data: Samples ranged from about 23,224 to 690,600 TCRs, with a median of roughly 93,000. MiXCR, applied by TCRdb to the RACE reads, yields one record per CDR3 protein. The V and J calls here are based on TCRdb, not the publication. The sample holds nearly 95,000 distinct CDR3 sequences, approximately 10% seen once. The germline CDR1 and CDR2 sequences are MDHEN and SYDVKM. This CDR3 is built from 13 residues. V shed 5 bases and J shed 6 bases, with 14 bases lying between them. Time point meaning: patch test 2, 6 weeks after DPC sensitization. The treatment: therapeutic diphenylcyclopropenone sensitization with weekly scalp DPC. This clonotype appeared once.

The sequence was obtained from a middle-aged man with alopecia areata. Some clones in this sample may be carry-over from other donors' samples. This chain connects TRBV28 to TRBJ2-7; tentatively, D is TRBD1 (6 bases). The sequenced sample was whole blood, obtained in connection with sensitization to the hapten diphenylcyclopropenone (DPC). The CDR3 nucleotides are TGTGCCAGCAGTCGTACACAGGGTTCCGAGCAGTACTTC. Its translation is CASSRTQGSEQYF.